The next 25 T cell receptor beta chains were all read from a single sample in a study of OX40 agonist ivuxolimab in advanced cancers. The data were produced by immunoSEQ multiplex PCR, yet TCRdb's version contains in-frame clones alone and is incomplete. The sample gives approximately 76,000 clones, 75% to 85% of which show up once; approximately 0.61% is in the top ten. The sequenced sample was CD4+ or CD8+ T cells sorted from blood, obtained in a trial of the OX40 agonist ivuxolimab. All receptors derive from an adult with an advanced solid tumor such as melanoma, head and neck, liver or kidney cancer.

The rearrangement uses TRBV7-3 and TRBJ2-5, with D possibly matching TRBD1 (6 bases). Germline V CDR1 and CDR2: SGHTA, FQGTGA. V was pared by 2 bases and J by 4 bases, with 8 bases between. This CDR3 spans 13 amino acids. The DNA of the CDR3 is TGTGCCAGCAGCTTAGGGACAAGAGAGACCCAGTACTTC. It codes for CASSLGTRETQYF. The complete variable domain, with remaining parts taken from reference TRBV7-3 and TRBJ2-5, reads GAGVSQTPSNKVTEKGKYVELRCDPISGHTALYWYRQSLGQGPEFLIYFQGTGAADDSGLPNDRFFAVRPEGSVSTLKIQRTERGDSAVYLCASSLGTRETQYFGPGTRLLVL.

For the CDR3, the DNA is TGCGCCAGCAGCTTGGGGGCTGGGGGGATTTTTAATGAAAAACTGTTTTTT. As protein: CASSLGAGGIFNEKLFF. This rearrangement joins TRBV5-1 to TRBJ1-4; tentatively, D is TRBD1 (5 bases). The germline V gene has CDR1 SGHRS and CDR2 YFSETQ. CDR3 length: 17 residues. V was pared by 0 bases and J by 4 bases, with 16 bases between.

This chain connects TRBV11-2 to TRBJ2-7; D possibly matches TRBD1 or TRBD2 (5 bases each). V shed 6 bases and J shed 1 base, with 13 bases lying between them. The length of the CDR3 is 14 residues. CDR1 and CDR2 from the germline V gene are SGHAT and FQNNGV. CDR3 DNA: TGTGCCAGCAGTTCCGGGACGGAGTCCTACGAGCAGTACTTC. Translating gives CASSSGTESYEQYF.

This clone appeared a single time. The V call is TRBV2, the J call TRBJ1-6; maybe TRBD1 (5 bases). This CDR3 spans 15 amino acids. Germline CDR1 and CDR2: SNHLY and FYNNEI. The germline V and J ends were trimmed by 4 bases and 7 bases, with 14 bases remaining between them. The chain's CDR3 is CASSVFGAANSPLHF. In nucleotides, the CDR3 is TGTGCCAGCAGTGTATTTGGGGCAGCAAATTCACCCCTCCACTTT.

The gene calls are TRBV29-1 and TRBJ1-1; the D gene is possibly TRBD1 (6 bases). The CDR3 spans 15 residues. From germline, CDR1 is SQVTM and CDR2 ANQGSEA. The germline V and J ends were trimmed by 2 bases and 1 base, with 14 bases remaining between them. The CDR3: CSVEISDRPNTEAFF. In DNA, the CDR3 is TGCAGCGTTGAAATTTCGGACAGACCGAACACTGAAGCTTTCTTT.

V gene TRBV19 combines with J gene TRBJ1-5; D uncertain. The germline V gene encodes CDR1 LNHDA and CDR2 SQIVND (reference sequence). Trimming cost V 1 base and J 3 bases, with 10 bases left between them. This CDR3 has 15 amino acids. The CDR3 loop is CASSIAQASNQPQHF. The CDR3 DNA sequence: TGTGCCAGTAGTATAGCGCAGGCCTCCAATCAGCCCCAGCATTTT.

The J gene is TRBJ1-3, the V gene TRBV7-2, with D unclear. V lost 1 base, J lost 0 bases, and 10 bases lay in between. The length of the CDR3 is 16 residues. Germline V lookup: CDR1 SGHTA, CDR2 FQGNSA. CDR3 nucleotide sequence: TGTGCCAGCAGCTTAGGCACCGTTTCCTCTGGAAACACCATATATTTT. Protein product: CASSLGTVSSGNTIYF.

The J gene is TRBJ2-1, the V gene TRBV5-4; 8 bases agree with TRBD1. Germline V gene sequence: CDR1 SGHNT, CDR2 YYREEE (reference sequence). Trimming at V came to 10 bases and at J to 6 bases, leaving 15 bases not matched to a gene. CDR3 length: 15 residues. This chain's CDR3 is CAGARWQGAGNEQFF. The DNA of the CDR3 is TGTGCCGGAGCTCGATGGCAGGGGGCCGGCAATGAGCAGTTCTTC.

The chain links TRBV5-1 to TRBJ1-6; D might be TRBD1 (6 bases). Germline V gene sequence: CDR1 SGHRS, CDR2 YFSETQ. V lost 4 bases and J lost 3, with 14 bases in between. This CDR3 comprises 16 residues. CDR3 sequence: CASSPTTGNYNSPLHF. Written as DNA, the CDR3 is TGCGCCAGCAGCCCCACGACAGGAAACTATAATTCACCCCTCCACTTT.

CDR3 in DNA: TGTGCCAGCAGCTTAGTCAATCGCCCCCGGGACAGAACCTACGAGCAGTACTTC. Translating it yields CASSLVNRPRDRTYEQYF. The rearrangement joins TRBV11-2 to TRBJ2-5, with 7 bases lining up with TRBD1. The DNA matches TRBJ2-7 better at its end, which makes the J call doubtful. CDR3 size: 18 residues. In germline, CDR1 is SGHAT, CDR2 FQNNGV.

This clone was observed a single time. The CDR3 bases are TGTGCCAGCAGCACAGGTGCCTCTGGAAACACCATATATTTT. Its protein is CASSTGASGNTIYF. The rearrangement uses TRBV5-6 and TRBJ1-3; TRBD1 might be the D (5 bases). Germline loops: CDR1 SGHDT, CDR2 YYEEEE. V was pared by 4 bases and J by 0 bases, with 8 bases between. This CDR3 contains 14 residues.

This clone has a single count. V gene TRBV19 combines with J gene TRBJ2-7; 7 bases align to TRBD1. Losses at the gene ends were 7 bases for V and 6 bases for J; bases not matched to a gene: 9. Germline assignment: CDR1 LNHDA and CDR2 SQIVND (reference sequence). This CDR3 comprises 13 residues. The CDR3 protein is CASKDTGALEQYF. The CDR3 DNA follows: TGTGCCAGTAAAGATACAGGGGCCCTCGAGCAGTACTTC.

J is TRBJ2-1 and V is TRBV7-9, with 10 bases that match TRBD2. The V gene's germline CDR1 is SEHNR and CDR2 FQNEAQ (reference sequence). Trimming cost V 5 bases and J 0 bases; bases outside gene matches: 10. This CDR3 has 18 residues. CDR3 sequence reads: CASSRTSTSGPSYNEQFF. The DNA of the CDR3 is TGTGCCAGCAGCCGTACGTCGACTAGCGGGCCCTCCTACAATGAGCAGTTCTTC.

The chain is built from TRBV4-3 and TRBJ2-3, with 12 nucleotides matching TRBD2. The CDR3 is 18 amino acids. Per the germline V gene, CDR1 is LGHNA and CDR2 is YSLEER. V shed 4 bases, J shed 1 base, and the junction held 9 bases outside the gene matches. The CDR3 DNA reads TGCGCCAGCAGCCCCGGACTAGCGGGGCACCGACGCACAGATACGCAGTATTTT. Translated: CASSPGLAGHRRTDTQYF.

The chain uses TRBV5-1 and TRBJ2-5; 8 bases agree with TRBD1. There are 17 residues in the CDR3. J was trimmed by 4 bases and V by 1 base; bases with no gene match: 12. Germline V gene data show CDR1 as SGHRS and CDR2 as YFSETQ. CDR3 DNA sequence: TGCGCCAGCAGCTTGAGAGGAGGTGGACAGGGCACAGAGACCCAGTACTTC. It is translated as CASSLRGGGQGTETQYF. The whole variable domain, filled in from reference TRBV5-1 and TRBJ2-5, reads KAGVTQTPRYLIKTRGQQVTLSCSPISGHRSVSWYQQTPGQGLQFLFEYFSETQRNKGNFPGRFSGRQFSNSRSEMNVSTLELGDSALYLCASSLRGGGQGTETQYFGPGTRLLVL.

The gene calls are TRBV2 and TRBJ1-4, with D possibly matching TRBD1 (6 bases). The V gene lost 1 base and the J gene lost 7 bases, with 7 bases spanning the gap. This CDR3 contains 13 residues. Germline V CDR1 and CDR2: SNHLY, FYNNEI. The CDR3 region has the DNA TGTGCCAGCAGTGAAGGGGGGCGTGAAAAACTGTTTTTT. It yields the protein CASSEGGREKLFF.

The J gene is TRBJ1-1, the V gene TRBV10-3; the D is unclear. Germline values: CDR1 ENHRY, CDR2 SYGVKD. This CDR3 region has 11 residues. V was clipped by 10 bases and J by 0 bases, with 6 bases between them. The CDR3 spells CATQLNTEAFF. CDR3 DNA sequence: TGTGCCACCCAGCTGAACACTGAAGCTTTCTTT.

The J gene is TRBJ1-1, the V gene TRBV6-5; D may be TRBD1 (6 bases). The CDR3 is 15 amino acids. Trimming took off 7 bases at V and 0 bases at J, with 15 bases between the two ends. The germline V gene has CDR1 MNHEY and CDR2 SVGAGI. CDR3 region: CASNKGGGMNTEAFF. The CDR3, as DNA: TGTGCCAGCAATAAGGGGGGCGGCATGAACACTGAAGCTTTCTTT.

The chain uses TRBV27 and TRBJ1-1; a weak D match, TRBD1 (6 bases). In germline, CDR1 is MNHEY, CDR2 SMNVEV (reference sequence). The CDR3 consists of 14 residues. The ends were cut back, 8 bases at V and 1 base at J, with 14 bases in the middle. The CDR3: CASWLSGANTEAFF. DNA for the CDR3: TGTGCCAGCTGGCTCTCAGGGGCGAACACTGAAGCTTTCTTT.

This clone has only one observation. The V call is TRBV10-2, the J call TRBJ2-5; no clear D. The germline CDR1 and CDR2 sequences are WSHSY and SAAADI. CDR3 length: 13 amino acids. With 7 bases removed from V and 1 base from J, the gap between germline ends came to 10 bases. The CDR3 coding sequence is TGCGCCAGCACCTCGACCGTCCAAGAGACCCAGTACTTC. It codes for CASTSTVQETQYF.

The rearrangement joins TRBV7-2 to TRBJ1-5; 7 positions match TRBD1. J lost 3 bases, V lost 2 bases, and 7 bases had no gene match. Germline CDR1 and CDR2: SGHTA and FQGNSA. This CDR3 is built from 16 residues. The CDR3: CASSLIAGGNNQPQHF. DNA for the CDR3: TGTGCCAGCAGCTTAATTGCAGGGGGAAACAATCAGCCCCAGCATTTT.

CDR3 in amino acids: CASSLLDSNYGYTF. CDR3 nucleotide sequence: TGTGCCAGCAGCTTGCTCGACAGTAACTATGGCTACACCTTC. The rearrangement joins TRBV5-6 to TRBJ1-2; D possibly corresponds to TRBD1 (5 bases). Between the trimmed V and J ends, which lost 1 base and 1 base, there was a span of 8 bases. Germline assignment: CDR1 SGHDT and CDR2 YYEEEE. The CDR3 is 14 amino acids. Filled out from reference TRBV5-6 and TRBJ1-2, the complete variable domain reads DAGVTQSPTHLIKTRGQQVTLRCSPKSGHDTVSWYQQALGQGPQFIFQYYEEEERQRGNFPDRFSGHQFPNYSSELNVNALLLGDSALYLCASSLLDSNYGYTFGSGTRLTVV.

This rearrangement joins TRBV5-8 to TRBJ2-7; D remains unclear. Germline V lookup: CDR1 SGHTS, CDR2 YDEGEE. This CDR3 is built from 13 residues. V lost 4 bases to trimming and J lost 10 bases, with 18 bases between them. The CDR3: CASSPRTIRIQYF. The CDR3 region has the DNA TGTGCCAGCAGCCCAAGGACGATTCGAATACAGTACTTC.

This chain connects TRBV6-5 to TRBJ2-3; weak D call: TRBD1 (5 bases). The CDR3 is 16 residues long. Germline values: CDR1 MNHEY, CDR2 SVGAGI. V lost 2 bases, J lost 1 base, and 13 bases lay in between. CDR3 coding DNA: TGTGCCAGCAGTTACGGGGCTACCCTCGGCACAGATACGCAGTATTTT. Translated: CASSYGATLGTDTQYF.

The chain joins TRBV27 to TRBJ2-5; 7 bases are shared with TRBD1. Germline V gene lookup returns CDR1 MNHEY and CDR2 SMNVEV (reference sequence). The V segment lost 5 bases and the J segment 5 bases; nucleotides outside the gene matches: 11. The CDR3 spans 15 residues. CDR3 DNA sequence: TGTGCCAGCAGTCCACGGACAGGTTTCTTTGAGACCCAGTACTTC. It is translated as CASSPRTGFFETQYF.